The 20 T cell receptor beta chains listed next were all sequenced from one sample in a study of blood T cell repertoires in COVID-19. Using immunoSEQ multiplex PCR, the repertoire was profiled, and TCRdb retains in-frame clones only, with some absent. This repertoire shows fewer than 200,000 clones, 85% found once; its top ten account for about 3.3%. Material: peripheral blood. These receptors originate from a human donor with acute or convalescent COVID-19. The donor label of this sample is uncertain.

The rearrangement uses TRBV30 and TRBJ1-4; D unclear. The germline gives CDR1 GTSNPN, CDR2 SVGIG (reference sequence). The CDR3 loop spans 13 amino acids. Trimming shortened V by 5 bases and J by 6 bases, and 13 bases separated the two germline ends. The CDR3 bases are TGTGCCTGGGCTCCCAGCGGGGATGAAAAACTGTTTTTT. Residues: CAWAPSGDEKLFF.

This clone was seen only once. The J gene is TRBJ1-3, the V gene TRBV9; 8 nucleotides match TRBD1. After removal of 7 bases from V and 0 bases from J, the junction contained 6 bases not matched to a gene. The CDR3 length is 15 residues. CDR1 SGDLS and CDR2 YYNGEE come from the germline V gene. The CDR3 sequence: CASQTGGGSGNTIYF. The CDR3 DNA follows: TGTGCCAGCCAAACAGGGGGGGGCTCTGGAAACACCATATATTTT.

DNA for the CDR3: TGTGCCACCAAGCATCCCGAGGGCCCAAATAGCAATCAGCCCCAGCATTTT. Protein sequence: CATKHPEGPNSNQPQHF. The rearrangement uses TRBV10-3 and TRBJ1-5; D call uncertain. CDR3 size: 17 residues. V was shortened by 10 bases and J by 0 bases, with 22 bases between the two germline ends. CDR1 and CDR2 (germline): ENHRY, SYGVKD.

This clone was found once. The rearrangement joins TRBV7-2 to TRBJ2-1; TRBD2 aligns across 8 bases. The germline V gene has CDR1 SGHTA and CDR2 FQGNSA. The CDR3 contains 16 residues. Germline trimming cut 3 bases from V and 4 bases from J; bases unmatched to any gene: 8. The DNA of the CDR3 is TGTGCCAGCAGCTTTGGTCAAGCGGGGGAGTACAATGAGCAGTTCTTC. Encoded protein: CASSFGQAGEYNEQFF.

This clone was observed once. This rearrangement joins TRBV7-6 to TRBJ2-7; D perhaps matches TRBD1 (7 bases). This CDR3 comprises 13 residues. Trimming removed 8 bases from V and 2 bases from J, with 13 bases in between. The germline V gene encodes CDR1 SGHVS and CDR2 FNYEAQ. The CDR3 region is CASSDRRAYEQYF. The CDR3 region has the DNA TGTGCCAGCTCGGACAGGAGGGCCTACGAGCAGTACTTC.

The chain couples TRBV11-2 to TRBJ1-1; unclear D gene. CDR1 is SGHAT and CDR2 is FQNNGV in the germline V gene. With 5 bases removed from V and 1 base from J, the gap between germline ends came to 17 bases. The CDR3 loop spans 16 amino acids. The chain's CDR3 is CASSPPRQIPNTEAFF. The CDR3 nucleotides are TGTGCCAGCAGCCCCCCGCGGCAGATCCCGAACACTGAAGCTTTCTTT.

The J gene is TRBJ1-5, the V gene TRBV6-5; D is possibly TRBD1 (6 bases). From germline, CDR1 is MNHEY and CDR2 SVGAGI. V gave up 4 bases and J gave up 2 bases, with 15 bases separating them. CDR3 length: 16 amino acids. The DNA of the CDR3 is TGTGCCAGCAGTTTCAAACAGGGTATAGGCAATCAGCCCCAGCATTTT. As protein: CASSFKQGIGNQPQHF.

The J gene is TRBJ2-2, the V gene TRBV6-5; 8 bases match TRBD1. Germline V gene lookup returns CDR1 MNHEY and CDR2 SVGAGI. The CDR3 contains 15 residues. V lost 4 bases and J lost 4; bases outside the gene matches: 5. CDR3 residues: CASSSGGWSTGELFF. The CDR3 DNA is TGTGCCAGCAGTTCAGGGGGCTGGAGCACCGGGGAGCTGTTTTTT.

The chain joins TRBV27 to TRBJ1-2; TRBD1 matches 7 bases. Germline CDR1 is MNHEY and CDR2 is SMNVEV (reference sequence). Unmatched junction bases numbered 16, after V lost 5 bases and J lost 7 bases. The CDR3 consists of 16 residues. CDR3 DNA sequence: TGTGCCAGCAGTCCGGGACAGAGACAAACATCCTTTGGCTACACCTTC. Amino acids: CASSPGQRQTSFGYTF.

V usage is TRBV21-1 and J usage is TRBJ2-6; TRBD1 reflects the table's D call only, with no check against the DNA. TRBV21-1 is designated a pseudogene. This CDR3 has 17 amino acids. CDR3 in amino acids: CASSKEDRGCGANVLTF. The CDR3 nucleotides are TGTGCCAGCAGCAAAGAGGACAGGGGCTGTGGGGCCAACGTCCTGACTTTC.

This clone occurred once. The chain has TRBV28 and TRBJ2-7, with D perhaps matching TRBD1 (6 bases). V lost 5 bases to trimming and J lost 2 bases, with 13 bases between them. CDR3 length: 14 amino acids. CDR1 and CDR2 (germline): MDHEN, SYDVKM. The CDR3 is CASSPPTGTYEQYF. The CDR3 nucleotides are TGTGCCAGCAGTCCACCTACAGGGACCTACGAGCAGTACTTC.

This CDR3 is CASSPYIGQEYYPNEKLFF. Here the CDR3 DNA reads TGTGCCAGCAGCCCGTACATAGGACAGGAGTATTATCCTAATGAAAAACTGTTTTTT. This chain joins TRBV9 and TRBJ1-4, with 7 positions matching TRBD1. J gave up 3 bases and V 4 bases, and 18 bases lay outside the gene matches. Germline CDR1 and CDR2: SGDLS and YYNGEE. The CDR3 extends over 19 amino acids.

In this sample, this clone turned up a few times. The rearrangement links TRBV12-5 to TRBJ2-7, with 7 bases identical to TRBD1. CDR3 length: 13 amino acids. V dropped 6 bases and J dropped 9; count of bases not matched to a gene: 11. CDR1 LGHNT and CDR2 FRNRAP come from the germline V gene. The CDR3 nucleotides are TGTGCTAGTGGCCCCTCGACAGGGCAGGGGCAGTACTTC. Its protein product is CASGPSTGQGQYF.

The rearrangement links TRBV30 to TRBJ1-6; 9 bases agree with TRBD1. V shed 0 bases and J 6 bases; nucleotides not matched to a gene: 3. In germline, CDR1 is GTSNPN, CDR2 SVGIG (reference sequence). There are 15 residues in the CDR3. CDR3: CAWSVGTGRNSPLHF. In nucleotides, the CDR3 is TGTGCCTGGAGTGTTGGGACAGGGCGTAATTCACCCCTCCACTTT.

The chain is built from TRBV19 and TRBJ2-1, with 9 positions matching TRBD1. The V and J ends lost 7 bases and 8 bases, in that order; junction bases with no gene match: 3. The germline CDR1 and CDR2 sequences are LNHDA and SQIVND (reference sequence). The CDR3 is 12 amino acids. The CDR3 sequence: CASKDRGDEQFF. In DNA, the CDR3 is TGTGCCAGTAAGGACAGGGGCGATGAGCAGTTCTTC.

The CDR3 loop is CASSIGSGGSSYNEQFF. In DNA form, the CDR3 reads TGTGCCAGTAGTATAGGTAGCGGGGGCAGCTCCTACAATGAGCAGTTCTTC. V and J are TRBV19 and TRBJ2-1, with 9 bases aligning to TRBD2. Germline CDR1 is LNHDA and CDR2 is SQIVND (reference sequence). V lost 1 base and J lost 0; bases outside the gene matches: 4. The CDR3 covers 17 residues. The full variable domain, rest sourced from reference TRBV19 and TRBJ2-1, is DGGITQSPKYLFRKEGQNVTLSCEQNLNHDAMYWYRQDPGQGLRLIYYSQIVNDFQKGDIAEGYSVSREKKESFPLTVTSAQKNPTAFYLCASSIGSGGSSYNEQFFGPGTRLTVL.

The chain joins TRBV19 to TRBJ1-5; TRBD1 aligns across 9 bases. V lost 4 bases and J lost 0; bases outside the gene matches: 4. Germline V gives CDR1 LNHDA, CDR2 SQIVND (reference sequence). This CDR3 region has 16 residues. CDR3 region: CASSTPGQGSNQPQHF. CDR3 DNA: TGTGCCAGTAGTACCCCGGGACAGGGTAGCAATCAGCCCCAGCATTTT.

The rearrangement uses TRBV6-5 and TRBJ2-7; maybe TRBD1 (5 bases). Trimming took 2 bases from V and 0 from J, leaving 8 bases between them. Germline lookup yields CDR1 MNHEY and CDR2 SVGAGI. The CDR3 covers 14 residues. The CDR3 here is CASSYQGNSYEQYF. CDR3 sequence (DNA): TGTGCCAGCAGTTACCAGGGTAACTCCTACGAGCAGTACTTC.

This sequence joins TRBV7-9 and TRBJ1-3; D is ambiguous. The V end was cut by 4 bases, the J end by 0 bases, with 10 bases between. In germline, CDR1 is SEHNR, CDR2 FQNEAQ (reference sequence). CDR3 size: 15 residues. The CDR3, as DNA: TGTGCCAGCAGCTACACAGCAAGCTCTGGAAACACCATATATTTT. Protein sequence: CASSYTASSGNTIYF.

The chain links TRBV24-1 to TRBJ1-6; 7 bases fit TRBD1. J gave up 0 bases and V 7 bases, and 5 bases lay outside the gene matches. There are 16 residues in the CDR3. Per germline, CDR1 KGHDR and CDR2 SFDVKD. CDR3 sequence (DNA): TGTGCCACCAGCGGACAGGAATGCTCCTATAATTCACCCCTCCACTTT. Amino acids: CATSGQECSYNSPLHF.